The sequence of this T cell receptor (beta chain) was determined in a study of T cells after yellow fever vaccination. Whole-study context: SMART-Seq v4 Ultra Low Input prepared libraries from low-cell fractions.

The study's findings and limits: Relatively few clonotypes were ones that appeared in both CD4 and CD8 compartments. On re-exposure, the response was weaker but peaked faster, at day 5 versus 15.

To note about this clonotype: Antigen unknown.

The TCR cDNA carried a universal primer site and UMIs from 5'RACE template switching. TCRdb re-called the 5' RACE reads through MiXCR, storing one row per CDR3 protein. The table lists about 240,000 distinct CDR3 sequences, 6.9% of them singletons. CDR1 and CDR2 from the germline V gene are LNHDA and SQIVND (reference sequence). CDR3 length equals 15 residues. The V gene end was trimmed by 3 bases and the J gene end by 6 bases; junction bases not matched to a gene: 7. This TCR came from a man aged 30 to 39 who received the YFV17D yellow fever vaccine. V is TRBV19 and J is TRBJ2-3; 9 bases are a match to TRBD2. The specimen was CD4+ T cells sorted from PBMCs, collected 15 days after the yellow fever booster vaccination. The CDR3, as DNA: TGTGCCAGTAGTATCTGGACTAGCGCTGGGGATACGCAGTATTTT. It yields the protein CASSIWTSAGDTQYF.